This T cell receptor (beta chain) stems from a study of a mutant IDH1 vaccine in newly diagnosed glioma. V dropped 4 bases and J dropped 0 bases, with 16 bases sitting between them. Germline V lookup: CDR1 LNHDA, CDR2 SQIVND (reference sequence). The CDR3 runs 16 residues. This clone showed up just once. Its antigen remains unidentified. TCRdb keeps only in-frame clones here, not all; method: immunoSEQ multiplex PCR. The sample lists over 40,000 clones, about four fifths occurring once. Time point in this sample: week 23, last vaccination. The study gave 300 ug of mutant IDH1 20-mer peptide per vaccine dose, with topical imiquimod.

The clonotype originates from a woman in her 40s with glioma. Some clones in this sample may be carry-over from other donors' samples. Specimen: PBMCs, collected from a glioma patient whose treatment included an IDH1 peptide vaccine. The chain uses TRBV19 and TRBJ2-7; D might be TRBD1 or TRBD2, each matching 6 bases. CDR3 sequence (DNA): TGTGCCAGTAGTAACCAAAGGGGGGCCCTCTCCTACGAGCAGTACTTC. Translation: CASSNQRGALSYEQYF. Complete variable domain (other parts from reference TRBV19 and TRBJ2-7): DGGITQSPKYLFRKEGQNVTLSCEQNLNHDAMYWYRQDPGQGLRLIYYSQIVNDFQKGDIAEGYSVSREKKESFPLTVTSAQKNPTAFYLCASSNQRGALSYEQYFGPGTRLTVT.